The rows below give T cell receptor beta chains drawn from one sample of a study of blood T cells in healthy people across ages. MiXCR, applied by TCRdb to the 5' RACE reads, yields one record per CDR3 protein. The sample shows fewer than 900,000 distinct CDR3 sequences, roughly 35% of them seen only once. The sample comprised blood. All receptors come from a man aged 18-30 years in good health. Both conserved end residues are part of each CDR3. D genes are given only for firm matches. Part of the rows lack a size; the others show once, few, many or a class for expanded clones.

j_gene: TRBJ1-2; v_gene: TRBV12-3/TRBV12-4; abundance: -; d_gene: TRBD1; CDR3nt: TGTGCCAGCAGTTTAAAAGACAGGGTAGGCGGCTACACCTTC; CDR3aa: CASSLKDRVGGYTF
j_gene: TRBJ2-1; v_gene: TRBV7-9; abundance: -; d_gene: -; CDR3nt: TGTGCCAGCAGCTTACCTCGAGGACAAAGCAATGAGCAGTTCTTC; CDR3aa: CASSLPRGQSNEQFF
j_gene: TRBJ1-5; v_gene: TRBV28; abundance: -; d_gene: TRBD1; CDR3nt: TGTGCCAGCAGTTTATCAGGGGGGAAAAGCAATCAGCCCCAGCATTTT; CDR3aa: CASSLSGGKSNQPQHF
j_gene: TRBJ1-2; v_gene: TRBV3-1; abundance: few; d_gene: -; CDR3nt: TGTGCCAGCAGCCAAGTGGGCCCACACTATGGCTACACCTTC; CDR3aa: CASSQVGPHYGYTF
j_gene: TRBJ1-1; v_gene: TRBV7-2; abundance: few; d_gene: -; CDR3nt: TGTGCCAGCAGCCCCCGGTTTTCTGAAGCTTTCTTT; CDR3aa: CASSPRFSEAFF
j_gene: TRBJ1-1; v_gene: TRBV5-4; abundance: -; d_gene: TRBD1; CDR3nt: TGTGCCAGCAGCCCGAGGGGGCAAACCACTGAAGCTTTCTTT; CDR3aa: CASSPRGQTTEAFF
j_gene: TRBJ2-1; v_gene: TRBV7-2; abundance: -; d_gene: -; CDR3nt: TGTGCCATCCCCCGTAGGACGGAAGGCAATGAGCAGTTCTTC; CDR3aa: CAIPRRTEGNEQFF
j_gene: TRBJ1-6; v_gene: TRBV12-5; abundance: -; d_gene: -; CDR3nt: TGTGCTACCGGTACCGGCAGTTTAGATTCACCCCTCCACTTT; CDR3aa: CATGTGSLDSPLHF
j_gene: TRBJ2-7; v_gene: TRBV12-3/TRBV12-4; abundance: many; d_gene: -; CDR3nt: TGTGCCAGCAGCCCGGGAAGTGGGTACGAGCAGTACTTC; CDR3aa: CASSPGSGYEQYF
j_gene: TRBJ1-6; v_gene: TRBV4-3; abundance: -; d_gene: -; CDR3nt: TGCGCCAGCAGCCGAGGACATTCACCCCTCCACTTT; CDR3aa: CASSRGHSPLHF
j_gene: TRBJ2-3; v_gene: TRBV5-4; abundance: few; d_gene: TRBD2; CDR3nt: TGTGCCAGCAGCGTGCGGGGGGGAGATACGCAGTATTTT; CDR3aa: CASSVRGGDTQYF
j_gene: TRBJ1-2; v_gene: TRBV10-3; abundance: -; d_gene: -; CDR3nt: TGTGCCATCAGTGAGTCGTATGGATATGGCTACACCTTC; CDR3aa: CAISESYGYGYTF
j_gene: TRBJ2-5; v_gene: TRBV14; abundance: few; d_gene: -; CDR3nt: TGTGCCAGCAGCCAAGAGAAAAGCGGGCGGGAGACCCAGTACTTC; CDR3aa: CASSQEKSGRETQYF
j_gene: TRBJ2-5; v_gene: TRBV7-2; abundance: -; d_gene: TRBD2; CDR3nt: TGTGCCAGCAACCCTTATCGGCGGGGGGTCCTCCCGGAGACCCAGTACTTC; CDR3aa: CASNPYRRGVLPETQYF
j_gene: TRBJ2-7; v_gene: TRBV9; abundance: -; d_gene: -; CDR3nt: TGTGCCAGCAGCGTGGGGGCGGGGACCTACGAGCAGTACTTC; CDR3aa: CASSVGAGTYEQYF
j_gene: TRBJ1-1; v_gene: TRBV6-5; abundance: few; d_gene: -; CDR3nt: TGTGCCAGCAGTTACTCGACGTGGACAGCTAACACTGAAGCTTTCTTT; CDR3aa: CASSYSTWTANTEAFF
j_gene: TRBJ1-1; v_gene: TRBV18; abundance: -; d_gene: -; CDR3nt: TGTGCCAGCTCACCTCGAGGGAGGGACACTGAAGCTTTCTTT; CDR3aa: CASSPRGRDTEAFF
j_gene: TRBJ1-2; v_gene: TRBV15; abundance: -; d_gene: -; CDR3nt: TGTGCCACCAGCAGAGAGCCACAGAGACGAGGGGTGAGCTACACCTTC; CDR3aa: CATSREPQRRGVSYTF
j_gene: TRBJ2-3; v_gene: TRBV6-2/TRBV6-3; abundance: -; d_gene: TRBD1; CDR3nt: TGTGCCAGCAGGACAGGGGGTGGTCCAGATACGCAGTATTTT; CDR3aa: CASRTGGGPDTQYF
j_gene: TRBJ2-2; v_gene: TRBV11-2; abundance: few; d_gene: TRBD1; CDR3nt: TGTGCCAGCAGCCCGTCACTGGGGCTGGACAGGGGTCCCGGGGAGCTGTTTTTT; CDR3aa: CASSPSLGLDRGPGELFF